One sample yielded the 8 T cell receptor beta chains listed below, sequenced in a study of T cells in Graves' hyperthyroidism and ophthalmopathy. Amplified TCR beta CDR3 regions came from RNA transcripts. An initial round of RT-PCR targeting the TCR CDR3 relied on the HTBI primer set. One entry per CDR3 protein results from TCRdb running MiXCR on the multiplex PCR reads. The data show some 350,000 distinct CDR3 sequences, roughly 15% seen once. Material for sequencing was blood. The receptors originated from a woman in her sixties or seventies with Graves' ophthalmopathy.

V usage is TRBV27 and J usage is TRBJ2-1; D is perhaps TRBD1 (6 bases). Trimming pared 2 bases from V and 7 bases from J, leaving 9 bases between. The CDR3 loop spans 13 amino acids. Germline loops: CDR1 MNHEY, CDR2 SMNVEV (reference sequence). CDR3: CASSLLTGNEQFF. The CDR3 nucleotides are TGTGCCAGCAGTTTACTCACAGGGAATGAGCAGTTCTTC.

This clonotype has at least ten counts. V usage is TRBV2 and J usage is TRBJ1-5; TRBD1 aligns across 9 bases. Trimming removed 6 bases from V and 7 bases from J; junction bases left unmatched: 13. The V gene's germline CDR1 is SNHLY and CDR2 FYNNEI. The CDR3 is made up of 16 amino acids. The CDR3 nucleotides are TGTGCCAGCAGGGGTCACAGGGGGCGCTCGGGGCAGCCCCAGCATTTT. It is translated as CASRGHRGRSGQPQHF.

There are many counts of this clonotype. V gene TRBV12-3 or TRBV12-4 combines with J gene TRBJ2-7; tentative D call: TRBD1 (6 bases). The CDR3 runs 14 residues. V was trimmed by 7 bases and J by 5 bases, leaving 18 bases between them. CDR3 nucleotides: TGTGCCAGCACCCGCCGGGCAGGGGTCGACGAGCAGTACTTC. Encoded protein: CASTRRAGVDEQYF.

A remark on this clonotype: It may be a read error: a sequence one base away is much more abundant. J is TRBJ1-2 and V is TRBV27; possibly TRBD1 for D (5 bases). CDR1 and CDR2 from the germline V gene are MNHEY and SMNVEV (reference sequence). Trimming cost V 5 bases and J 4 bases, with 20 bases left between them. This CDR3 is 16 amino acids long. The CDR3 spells CASSARTGQTAYGYTF. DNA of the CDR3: TGTGCCAGCAGTGCCCGAACAGGCCAAACGGCCTATGGCTACACCTTC.

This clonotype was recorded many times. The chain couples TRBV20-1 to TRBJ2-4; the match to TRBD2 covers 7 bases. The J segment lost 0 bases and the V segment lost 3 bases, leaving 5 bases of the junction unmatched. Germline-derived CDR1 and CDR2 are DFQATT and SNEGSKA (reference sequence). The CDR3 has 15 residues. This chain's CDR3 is CSASRWEGAKNIQYF. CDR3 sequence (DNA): TGCAGTGCTAGTCGGTGGGAGGGAGCCAAAAACATTCAGTACTTC.

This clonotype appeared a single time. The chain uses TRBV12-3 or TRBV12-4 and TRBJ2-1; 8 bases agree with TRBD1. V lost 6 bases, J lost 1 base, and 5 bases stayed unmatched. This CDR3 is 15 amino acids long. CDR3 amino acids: CASSNGQGSYNEQFF. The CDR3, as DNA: TGTGCCAGCAGCAACGGACAGGGTTCCTACAATGAGCAGTTCTTC.

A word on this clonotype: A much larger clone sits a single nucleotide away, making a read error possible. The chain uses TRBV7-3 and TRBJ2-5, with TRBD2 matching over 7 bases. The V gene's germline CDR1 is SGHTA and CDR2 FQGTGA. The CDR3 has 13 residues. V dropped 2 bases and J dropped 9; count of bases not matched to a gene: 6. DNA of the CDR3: TGTGCCAGCAGCTTAGACCCTGGGGGGGCCCAGTACTTC. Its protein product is CASSLDPGGAQYF.

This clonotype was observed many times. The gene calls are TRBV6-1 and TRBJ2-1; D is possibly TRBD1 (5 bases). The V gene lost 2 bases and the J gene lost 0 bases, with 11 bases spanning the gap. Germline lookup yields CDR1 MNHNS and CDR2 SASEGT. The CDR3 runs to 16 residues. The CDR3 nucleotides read TGTGCCAGCAGTGAAAGGGGCAGGGCCTCCTACAATGAGCAGTTCTTC. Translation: CASSERGRASYNEQFF.